The present entry profiles one T cell receptor beta chain with its context. DNA at 150 to 250 ng, 25,000 to 30,000 T cell genomes, went into sorted-subset replicate PCRs. TCRdb's table, derived via immunoSEQ multiplex PCR, lists solely in-frame clones and lacks some. In the table there are about a million clones, approximately 80% of which are singletons. The data stem from a study of shared clonotypes between healthy human individuals. The source material was memory CD4+ T cells from PBMCs. Subset of the sample: CD45RA-negative fraction. The sequence was collected from a man between 18 and 35 years old in good health. Some clones in this sample may be carry-over from other donors' samples.

CDR3 DNA: TGTGCCAGCAGTCCGCTGGCGTGGAGCACAGATACGCAGTATTTT. It encodes CASSPLAWSTDTQYF. The genes are TRBV28 and TRBJ2-3; no definite D call. The CDR3 runs 15 residues. Germline V CDR1 and CDR2: MDHEN, SYDVKM. V was pared by 5 bases and J by 0 bases, with 12 bases between. The full variable domain, with the rest looked up from reference TRBV28 and TRBJ2-3, is DVKVTQSSRYLVKRTGEKVFLECVQDMDHENMFWYRQDPGLGLRLIYFSYDVKMKEKGDIPEGYSVSREKKERFSLILESASTNQTSMYLCASSPLAWSTDTQYFGPGTRLTVL.